The next 27 T cell receptor beta chains were all read from a single sample in a study of T cell responses to AZD1222 COVID-19 vaccine. Repertoires were generated with immunoSEQ multiplex PCR, while TCRdb's copy carries only in-frame clones and drops some. The sample lists some 74,000 clones; about 85% were seen once. Source: peripheral blood, taken 28 days after the second AZD1222 dose. Source of these receptors: an adult who received the AZD1222 COVID-19 vaccine.

The rearrangement joins TRBV7-3 to TRBJ2-3; D remains ambiguous. The V end was cut by 3 bases, the J end by 4 bases, with 8 bases between. The CDR3 runs to 13 residues. Germline values: CDR1 SGHTA, CDR2 FQGTGA. The CDR3 DNA is TGTGCCAGCAGCTTCCGCGGTGCAGATACGCAGTATTTT. This codes for CASSFRGADTQYF.

This sequence joins TRBV11-1 and TRBJ1-2; TRBD1 agrees at 10 bases. The CDR3 consists of 15 residues. CDR1 and CDR2 (germline): SGHAT, FQDESV (reference sequence). J lost 8 bases, V lost 2 bases, and 8 bases had no gene match. CDR3 sequence (DNA): TGTGCCAGCAGCTTACCTGGGGACAGGGGAAAAGGCTACACCTTC. It translates to CASSLPGDRGKGYTF.

In DNA form, the CDR3 reads TGTGCCAGTAGTATGCAGGGTTGGTCCCCTTCCGTTGGTAGGGCTGAAGCTTTCTTT. Protein: CASSMQGWSPSVGRAEAFF. The chain joins TRBV19 to TRBJ1-1, with D possibly matching TRBD1 (5 bases). V was clipped by 3 bases and J by 6 bases, with 29 bases between them. Germline CDR1 LNHDA, CDR2 SQIVND (reference sequence). This CDR3 contains 19 residues.

The V gene is TRBV27, the J gene TRBJ2-5; D gene uncertain. The CDR3 is 13 amino acids. Trimming stripped 0 bases from V and 0 bases from J, with 2 bases between. Per the germline V gene, CDR1 is MNHEY and CDR2 is SMNVEV (reference sequence). CDR3 residues: CASSLSYQETQYF. CDR3 DNA sequence: TGTGCCAGCAGTTTATCATACCAAGAGACCCAGTACTTC.

The rearrangement links TRBV27 to TRBJ1-6, with 7 bases lining up with TRBD1. The J segment lost 8 bases and the V segment lost 6 bases, leaving 4 bases of the junction unmatched. CDR3 length: 13 amino acids. Germline V gene sequence: CDR1 MNHEY, CDR2 SMNVEV (reference sequence). CDR3 residues: CASRQGNYSPLHF. The CDR3 bases are TGTGCCAGCAGACAGGGGAATTATTCACCCCTCCACTTT.

The chain carries TRBV7-6 and TRBJ2-1, with TRBD2 matching 7 bases. This CDR3 spans 15 amino acids. Trimming removed 7 bases from V and 3 bases from J; junction bases left unmatched: 9. Germline lookup yields CDR1 SGHVS and CDR2 FNYEAQ. CDR3 bases: TGTGCCAGCACGATAGGAGCGGGGCACTACAATGAGCAGTTCTTC. This encodes CASTIGAGHYNEQFF.

The J gene is TRBJ2-7, the V gene TRBV5-1; TRBD1 matches 9 bases. The CDR3 sequence is 15 residues long. Looked up from germline, CDR1 is SGHRS and CDR2 is YFSETQ. The ends lost 2 bases at V and 6 bases at J; junction bases unmatched: 9. The CDR3 DNA sequence: TGCGCCAGCAGCTTCTCCGGGACAGGGAACAGCGAGCAGTACTTC. Protein product: CASSFSGTGNSEQYF.

This chain connects TRBV7-2 to TRBJ2-1; D unclear. The V end lost 0 bases, the J end lost 6 bases, and 9 bases lay between the germline ends. Per germline, CDR1 SGHTA and CDR2 FQGNSA. The CDR3 runs 14 residues. CDR3 DNA: TGTGCCAGCAGCTTAGCGGTGACTCCCAATGAGCAGTTCTTC. Translating gives CASSLAVTPNEQFF.

The chain links TRBV6-6 to TRBJ1-5; 7 bases match TRBD1. This CDR3 region has 14 residues. With V trimmed by 2 bases and J by 7 bases, 5 bases remained unmatched. Germline loops: CDR1 MNHNY, CDR2 SVGAGI (reference sequence). This CDR3 reads CASSYPQGTQPQHF. CDR3 DNA sequence: TGTGCCAGCAGTTACCCACAGGGGACACAGCCCCAGCATTTT.

This clone was counted once. Here the CDR3 DNA reads TGTGCCAGCAGCTTATTTGGGGGAAGGGGCTACACCTTC. Its protein product is CASSLFGGRGYTF. The chain has TRBV7-2 and TRBJ1-2, with D possibly TRBD1 on 5 matching bases. Trimming stripped 2 bases from V and 8 bases from J, with 12 bases between. The CDR3 has 13 residues. The germline CDR1 and CDR2 sequences are SGHTA and FQGNSA. Drawing the rest from reference TRBV7-2 and TRBJ1-2, the complete variable domain is GAGVSQSPSNKVTEKGKDVELRCDPISGHTALYWYRQSLGQGLEFLIYFQGNSAPDKSGLPSDRFSAERTGGSVSTLTIQRTQQEDSAVYLCASSLFGGRGYTFGSGTRLTVV.

In this sample, this clone turned up a few times. The chain links TRBV6-1 to TRBJ1-5; D possibly corresponds to TRBD1 (5 bases). Trimming removed 1 base from V and 5 bases from J, with 6 bases in between. The CDR3 is 13 residues long. The germline gives CDR1 MNHNS, CDR2 SASEGT. CDR3 region: CASSEGDDQPQHF. The CDR3 nucleotides are TGTGCCAGCAGTGAAGGGGACGATCAGCCCCAGCATTTT.

The chain uses TRBV7-2 and TRBJ2-4, with D perhaps assigned TRBD1 or TRBD2 (5 bases each). The V gene lost 4 bases and the J gene lost 0 bases, with 13 bases spanning the gap. The germline V gene encodes CDR1 SGHTA and CDR2 FQGNSA. This CDR3 has 16 amino acids. The CDR3: CASSSGTTLAKNIQYF. Here the CDR3 DNA reads TGTGCCAGCAGCTCGGGGACCACTCTAGCCAAAAACATTCAGTACTTC.

In this sample, this clone turned up once. The chain recombines TRBV6-5 with TRBJ1-1; TRBD1 matches at 7 bases. From germline, CDR1 is MNHEY and CDR2 SVGAGI. This CDR3 comprises 15 residues. V lost 4 bases to trimming and J lost 8 bases; unmatched junction nucleotides: 13. Here the CDR3 DNA reads TGTGCCAGCAGTTCCTTGGCGGGGGGACAGTCAGAAGCTTTCTTT. Amino acid sequence: CASSSLAGGQSEAFF.

This chain links TRBV28 with TRBJ1-4, with 8 bases that match TRBD1. The V segment lost 5 bases and the J segment 8 bases; nucleotides outside the gene matches: 10. This CDR3 contains 15 residues. The germline V gene has CDR1 MDHEN and CDR2 SYDVKM. Here the CDR3 reads CASSPDRVFGEKLFF. The CDR3 DNA follows: TGTGCCAGCAGTCCGGACAGGGTCTTCGGGGAAAAACTGTTTTTT.

CDR3 sequence reads: CASSLAGYPGELFF. The CDR3 nucleotides read TGTGCCAGCAGCTTGGCTGGGTATCCCGGGGAGCTGTTTTTT. V and J are TRBV5-6 and TRBJ2-2, with D unclear. This CDR3 has 14 amino acids. Germline values: CDR1 SGHDT, CDR2 YYEEEE. V lost 0 bases and J 6 bases, leaving 9 bases between the germline ends.

The V and J genes are TRBV7-3 and TRBJ2-7, with 7 bases aligning to TRBD2. This CDR3 is built from 17 residues. Germline lookup yields CDR1 SGHTA and CDR2 FQGTGA. V was clipped by 0 bases and J by 5 bases; unmatched bases: 13. CDR3 nucleotides: TGTGCCAGCAGCTTAACAGCCCGGGGCGCGGGAGACGACGAGCAGTACTTC. It yields the protein CASSLTARGAGDDEQYF.

The rearrangement joins TRBV7-2 to TRBJ1-2, with D tentatively TRBD1 (5 bases). Germline V gene sequence: CDR1 SGHTA, CDR2 FQGNSA. The CDR3 totals 13 residues. Trimming shortened V by 5 bases and J by 2 bases, and 9 bases separated the two germline ends. The CDR3 loop is CASSHRQNYGYTF. CDR3 coding DNA: TGTGCCAGCAGCCACAGACAGAACTATGGCTACACCTTC.

The genes are TRBV5-4 and TRBJ1-2, with 8 bases identical to TRBD1. The CDR3 is 15 residues long. After removal of 4 bases from V and 6 bases from J, the junction contained 11 bases not matched to a gene. Germline CDR1 SGHNT, CDR2 YYREEE (reference sequence). The CDR3 DNA reads as TGTGCCAGCAGCCCGACAACGGACAGGGTTCATGGCTACACCTTC. This encodes CASSPTTDRVHGYTF.

The chain links TRBV7-3 to TRBJ2-3, with TRBD1 matching over 7 bases. Germline values: CDR1 SGHTA, CDR2 FQGTGA. The CDR3 totals 16 residues. After removal of 3 bases from V and 0 bases from J, the junction contained 6 bases not matched to a gene. In DNA form, the CDR3 reads TGTGCCAGCAGCTTGACAGGGTTTCTTAGCACAGATACGCAGTATTTT. Its protein product is CASSLTGFLSTDTQYF.

This rearrangement joins TRBV19 to TRBJ1-5; possible D gene TRBD1, 5 bases. The V end lost 2 bases, the J end lost 2 bases, and 16 bases lay between the germline ends. This CDR3 is built from 17 residues. Germline CDR1 is LNHDA and CDR2 is SQIVND (reference sequence). Written as DNA, the CDR3 is TGTGCCAGTAGTATAAGGGGTGGGAACTTGCGCAATCAGCCCCAGCATTTT. This gives the protein CASSIRGGNLRNQPQHF.

J is TRBJ1-6 and V is TRBV27, with D possibly TRBD1 on 6 matching bases. The CDR3 length is 17 residues. Germline CDR1 is MNHEY and CDR2 is SMNVEV (reference sequence). V was cut by 5 bases and J by 4 bases, with 18 bases left in between. The DNA of the CDR3 is TGTGCCAGCAGTCCCCGACAGGCCGTAGGGTATAATTCACCCCTCCACTTT. Residues: CASSPRQAVGYNSPLHF.

The rearrangement joins TRBV4-2 to TRBJ2-1, with 12 bases aligning to TRBD1. The CDR3 is 16 residues long. Trimming removed 6 bases from V and 6 bases from J; junction bases left unmatched: 9. Per the germline V gene, CDR1 is LGHNA and CDR2 is YNFKEQ. For the CDR3, the DNA is TGTGCCAGCAGATGGCAGGGGACAGGGGGCGGCAATGAGCAGTTCTTC. Protein: CASRWQGTGGGNEQFF.

V usage is TRBV21-1 and J usage is TRBJ1-5; TRBD1, as called in the table, went unchecked against the DNA. TRBV21-1 is reported as a pseudogene. This CDR3 spans 17 amino acids. The CDR3 sequence is CASILPPLTGGHQPQHF. CDR3 in DNA: TGTGCCAGCATCCTTCCCCCGCTGACAGGGGGCCATCAGCCCCAGCATTTT.

V gene TRBV7-2 combines with J gene TRBJ1-2; no reliable D call. This CDR3 has 13 residues. The germline V gene encodes CDR1 SGHTA and CDR2 FQGNSA. V was clipped by 3 bases and J by 4 bases, with 9 bases between them. This CDR3 reads CASSFGQRYGYTF. CDR3 nucleotides: TGTGCCAGCAGCTTCGGGCAGCGCTATGGCTACACCTTC. The variable domain in full, with the rest retrieved from reference TRBV7-2 and TRBJ1-2, is GAGVSQSPSNKVTEKGKDVELRCDPISGHTALYWYRQSLGQGLEFLIYFQGNSAPDKSGLPSDRFSAERTGGSVSTLTIQRTQQEDSAVYLCASSFGQRYGYTFGSGTRLTVV.

This rearrangement joins TRBV16 to TRBJ2-7, with 8 positions matching TRBD1. Losses at the gene ends were 5 bases for V and 0 bases for J; bases not matched to a gene: 6. CDR1 is KGHSY, CDR2 FQNENV, per germline. This CDR3 is built from 15 residues. CDR3 nucleotide sequence: TGTGCCAGCAGCAGGGGACAGGCCAGCTCCTACGAGCAGTACTTC. Translation: CASSRGQASSYEQYF.

J is TRBJ1-2 and V is TRBV6-5, with D possibly matching TRBD1 (5 bases). The CDR3 contains 13 residues. V lost 6 bases to trimming and J lost 2 bases, with 10 bases between them. Germline values: CDR1 MNHEY, CDR2 SVGAGI. This CDR3 reads CASRPTENYGYTF. Written as DNA, the CDR3 is TGTGCCAGCAGACCGACAGAGAACTATGGCTACACCTTC.

This chain joins TRBV20-1 and TRBJ1-5; 11 bases align to TRBD1. CDR1 and CDR2 from the germline V gene are DFQATT and SNEGSKA (reference sequence). The CDR3 length is 15 residues. The ends lost 3 bases at V and 5 bases at J; junction bases unmatched: 6. The CDR3 nucleotides read TGCAGTGCTAGTTCTGGGACAGGGGGGGATCAGCCCCAGCATTTT. It encodes CSASSGTGGDQPQHF.